This TCR beta chain was captured by sequencing in a study of blood T cell repertoires in COVID-19. For the study at large: The study drew acute and convalescent COVID-19 samples from the United States, Italy and Spain. From T cells, B-cell-depleted T cells, or PBMCs came the material, which was cDNA or gDNA.

This CDR3 region has 14 residues. Germline V gene lookup returns CDR1 LNHDA and CDR2 SQIVND (reference sequence). Trimming removed 2 bases from V and 4 bases from J, with 8 bases in between. As originally analysed: Researchers report that nucleated cell counts were estimated from reference gene primer amplification. Method: immunoSEQ multiplex PCR; TCRdb's copy keeps in-frame clones and lacks some. The DNA was the basis for D and trimming; V, J and clone size are from that table. The data contain 40,000 to 45,000 clones, over 85% of them seen just once; the ten biggest clones take up 0.3% to 0.4%. Followed longitudinally, the Seattle patients had been enrolled during active infection.

Sequencing used peripheral blood. The chain recombines TRBV19 with TRBJ2-2, with D perhaps matching TRBD2 (7 bases). This receptor was obtained from a man aged 45-65 years with COVID-19, enrolled during active disease. CDR3 DNA: TGTGCCAGTAGTATACGGGGGGCCACCGGGGAGCTGTTTTTT. This sequence encodes CASSIRGATGELFF.